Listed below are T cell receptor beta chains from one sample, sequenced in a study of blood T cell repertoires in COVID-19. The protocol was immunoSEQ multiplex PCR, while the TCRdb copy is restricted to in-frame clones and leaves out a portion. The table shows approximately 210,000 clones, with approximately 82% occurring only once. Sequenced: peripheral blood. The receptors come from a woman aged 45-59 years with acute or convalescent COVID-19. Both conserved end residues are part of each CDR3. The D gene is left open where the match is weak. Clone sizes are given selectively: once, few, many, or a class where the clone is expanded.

TGCGCCAGCAGCCCGGGACTAGCGGGGGACCCCTACAATGAGCAGTTCTTC CASSPGLAGDPYNEQFF 17 TRBD2 TRBJ2-1 TRBV4-1 -
TGTGCCAGCAGCCACCCAGGGTTAACCGGGGAGCTGTTTTTT CASSHPGLTGELFF 14 - TRBJ2-2 TRBV6-5 -
TGTGCCAGTAGTATAGAGGGGGGGAAGGCCAAAAACATTCAGTACTTC CASSIEGGKAKNIQYF 16 TRBD2 TRBJ2-4 TRBV19 -
TGTGCCAGCAGCCAATCCATGGGGCGACGGCAGTACTTC CASSQSMGRRQYF 13 - TRBJ2-7 TRBV14 -
TGTGCCAGCAGCTTAAGGTTCAGGGGTGGTTACGAGCAGTACTTC CASSLRFRGGYEQYF 15 - TRBJ2-7 TRBV5-6 -
TGTGCCAGCAGCCGGGGTTATAGCAATCAGCCCCAGCATTTT CASSRGYSNQPQHF 14 - TRBJ1-5 TRBV28 -
TGTGCCACCAGTGTTCGTAACGGGGAGCTGTTTTTT CATSVRNGELFF 12 - TRBJ2-2 TRBV24-1 -
TGCGCCAGCAGCTTGGGGGCGGGAATCACAGATACGCAGTATTTT CASSLGAGITDTQYF 15 - TRBJ2-3 TRBV5-1 once
TGTGCCAGCAGCCCAGTGGCTACAGATACGCAGTATTTT CASSPVATDTQYF 13 - TRBJ2-3 TRBV25-1 -
TGTGCCAGCAGTTTAAGGGGAGGTACGTTCACAGATACGCAGTATTTT CASSLRGGTFTDTQYF 16 - TRBJ2-3 TRBV28 -
TGTGCCAGCACCCAACAGGGATCGGAGACCCAGTACTTC CASTQQGSETQYF 13 - TRBJ2-5 TRBV6-5 -
TGTGCCACTGAGAGGACTAGCGGGAGTTTCCACGAGCAGTACTTC CATERTSGSFHEQYF 15 - TRBJ2-7 TRBV21-1 -
TGTGCCACCAGTGATTTCGGGGCAGGGGGCACCGGGGAGCTGTTTTTT CATSDFGAGGTGELFF 16 TRBD1 TRBJ2-2 TRBV24-1 -
TGCGCCAGCAGCCAAGATACTTACAATGAGCAGTTCTTC CASSQDTYNEQFF 13 - TRBJ2-1 TRBV4-1 -
TGTGCCAGCAGTTACTCGGTACAGGGAGATCAGCCCCAGCATTTT CASSYSVQGDQPQHF 15 - TRBJ1-5 TRBV6-5 few
TGTGCCAGCTCACCTTCGGGCAGGACAAACTCTGGGGCCAACGTCCTGACTTTC CASSPSGRTNSGANVLTF 18 - TRBJ2-6 TRBV18 -
TGTGCCAGCAGCCTAGTCCTTGGTTTCTCCGGAAACACCATATATTTT CASSLVLGFSGNTIYF 16 - TRBJ1-3 TRBV3-1/TRBV3-2 -
TGTGCCAGCAGGACATCGAATAATTCACCCCTCCACTTT CASRTSNNSPLHF 13 - TRBJ1-6 TRBV2 -
TGTGCCAGTAGTATAGGCCCTTTCCAGGCCGAGCAGTACTTC CASSIGPFQAEQYF 14 - TRBJ2-7 TRBV19 -
TGTGCCAGCAGTGAGGGGACAGGGCCTAATACCTACGAGCAGTACTTC CASSEGTGPNTYEQYF 16 TRBD1 TRBJ2-7 TRBV6-1 -
TGTGCCAGCAGCTGGGACAGGGCCCACGGGGGCTACACCTTC CASSWDRAHGGYTF 14 TRBD1 TRBJ1-2 TRBV5-6 -
TGTGCCACCTTCCCTAGGGAAAGGGGTCAGCCCCAGCATTTT CATFPRERGQPQHF 14 - TRBJ1-5 TRBV6-5 -